This T cell receptor (beta chain) was identified during a study of blood T cell repertoires in COVID-19. Study in general: The cDNA or gDNA used as material had been derived from T cells, B-cell-depleted T cells, or PBMCs.

Assay: immunoSEQ multiplex PCR; the TCRdb copy retains only in-frame clones and omits some. Among around 76,000 clones listed, approximately 80% were seen once. CDR3 length equals 15 residues. Germline lookup yields CDR1 MNHEY and CDR2 SVGEGT. V shed 0 bases, J shed 13 bases, and the junction held 11 bases outside the gene matches. The clonotype was recovered from a man aged 45 to 65 with COVID-19, enrolled during active disease. Sequencing used peripheral blood. The chain recombines TRBV6-2 or TRBV6-3 with TRBJ2-1, with 8 bases fitting TRBD2. CDR3 amino acids: CASSYSGVLAVDQFF. Written as DNA, the CDR3 is TGTGCCAGCAGTTACTCCGGGGTACTAGCGGTGGATCAGTTCTTC.